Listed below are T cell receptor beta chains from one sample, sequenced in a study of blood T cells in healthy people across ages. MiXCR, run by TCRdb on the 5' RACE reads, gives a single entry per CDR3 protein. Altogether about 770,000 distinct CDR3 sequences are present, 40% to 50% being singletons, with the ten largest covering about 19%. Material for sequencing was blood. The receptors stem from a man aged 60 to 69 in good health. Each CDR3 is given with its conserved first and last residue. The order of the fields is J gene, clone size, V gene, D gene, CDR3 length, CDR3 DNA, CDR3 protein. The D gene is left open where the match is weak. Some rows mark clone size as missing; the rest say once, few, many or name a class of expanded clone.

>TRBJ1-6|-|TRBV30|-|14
TGTGCCTCTGGCCGGACTGACTATAATTCACCCCTCCACTTT
CASGRTDYNSPLHF
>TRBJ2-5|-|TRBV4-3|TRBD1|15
TGCGCCAGCAGCCAGTCCGGGACAGGGAATGATGAGCAGTACTTC
CASSQSGTGNDEQYF
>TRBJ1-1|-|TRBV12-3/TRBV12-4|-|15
TGTGCCAGCAGTAAGTCAAGGCTTACGAACACTGAAGCTTTCTTT
CASSKSRLTNTEAFF
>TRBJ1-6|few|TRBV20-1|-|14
TGCAGTGCTAGAGCAGGGCAGGGAAATTCACCCCTCCACTTT
CSARAGQGNSPLHF
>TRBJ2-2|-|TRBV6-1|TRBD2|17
TGTGCCAGCAGACGGACTAGCGGGAGCGCGAACACCGGGGAGCTGTTTTTT
CASRRTSGSANTGELFF
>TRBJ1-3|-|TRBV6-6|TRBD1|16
TGTGCCAGCAGTTACTCCTTGACAGGGACTGGAAACACCATATATTTT
CASSYSLTGTGNTIYF
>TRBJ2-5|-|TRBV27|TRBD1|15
TGTGCCAGCAGTCCCGGACAGGGTATGAGAGAGACCCAGTACTTC
CASSPGQGMRETQYF
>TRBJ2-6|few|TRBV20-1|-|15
TGCAGTGCACAGACGGCCAGCTCTGGGGCCAACGTCCTGACTTTC
CSAQTASSGANVLTF
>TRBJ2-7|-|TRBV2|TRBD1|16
TGTGCCAGCAGGCGACATGGGACAGGGATCCCCTACGAGCAGTACTTC
CASRRHGTGIPYEQYF
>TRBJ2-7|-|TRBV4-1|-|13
TGCGCCAGCAGCCGAGGGCCGCCCTATGAGCAGTACTTC
CASSRGPPYEQYF
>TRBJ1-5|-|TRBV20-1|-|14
TGCAGTGCTAGTTCCTCGCTCATACATCAGCCCCAGCATTTT
CSASSSLIHQPQHF
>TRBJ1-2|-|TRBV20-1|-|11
TGCAGTGCTAGAGGATCAGCTGGCTACACCTTC
CSARGSAGYTF
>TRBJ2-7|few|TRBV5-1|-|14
TGCGCCAGCAGCCCCGTAGCTGGGGCTGACGAGCAGTACTTC
CASSPVAGADEQYF
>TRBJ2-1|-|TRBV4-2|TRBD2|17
TGTGCCAGCAGCCAGGCAGCCCCGGGGGGGACGTACGATGAGCAGTTCTTC
CASSQAAPGGTYDEQFF
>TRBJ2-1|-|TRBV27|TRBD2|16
TGTGCCAGCAGTCAACTAGCGGGGGGGCCCAGGAATGAGCAGTTCTTC
CASSQLAGGPRNEQFF
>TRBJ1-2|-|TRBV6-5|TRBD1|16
TGTGCCAGCAGTTACTCAAGAGGGGGACAGCTGTCTGGCTACACCTTC
CASSYSRGGQLSGYTF
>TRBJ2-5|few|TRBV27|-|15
TGTGCCAGCAGTTGGGAACCGGGGAACCAAGAGACCCAGTACTTC
CASSWEPGNQETQYF
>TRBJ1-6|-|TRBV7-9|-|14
TGTGCCAGCAGCCCTGGGGGGCTAAGTTCACCCCTCCACTTT
CASSPGGLSSPLHF
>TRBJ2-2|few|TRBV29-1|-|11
TGCAGCGTTGATGGATCCGGGGAGCTGTTTTTT
CSVDGSGELFF
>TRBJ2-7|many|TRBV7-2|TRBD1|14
TGTGCCAGCATCAACAGGGGGCGCTGGGGGGAGCAGTACTTC
CASINRGRWGEQYF
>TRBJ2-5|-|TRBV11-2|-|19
TGTGCCAGCAGCTTAGATAGATTCGTGAGGGGGAGAGGCCAAGAGACCCAGTACTTC
CASSLDRFVRGRGQETQYF
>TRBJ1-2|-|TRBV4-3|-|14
TGCGCCAGCAGCCAAGATGTACTTAACTATGGCTACACCTTC
CASSQDVLNYGYTF
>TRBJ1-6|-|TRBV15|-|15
TGTGCCACCAGCAAGAGGGATCCACGGAATTCACCCCTCCACTTT
CATSKRDPRNSPLHF
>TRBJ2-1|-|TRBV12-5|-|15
TGTGCTAGTGGTTTGGTACGGGGAAAGTACAATGAGCAGTTCTTC
CASGLVRGKYNEQFF
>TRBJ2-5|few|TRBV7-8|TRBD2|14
TGTGCCAGCAGCGGAGGGACTAGACAAGAGACCCAGTACTTC
CASSGGTRQETQYF
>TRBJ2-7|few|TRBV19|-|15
TGTGCCAGTAGTATAGGGGCCGCAAGCTCCTACGAGCAGTACTTC
CASSIGAASSYEQYF
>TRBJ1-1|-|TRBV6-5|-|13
TGTGCCAGCAGTTACTCGGGGCAGACTGAAGCTTTCTTT
CASSYSGQTEAFF
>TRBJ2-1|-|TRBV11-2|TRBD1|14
TGTGCCAGCAGCCTAGGACAGGGACAAAATGAGCAGTTCTTC
CASSLGQGQNEQFF
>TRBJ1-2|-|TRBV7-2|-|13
TGTGCCAGCAGCGTGGGGGGGCCCTATGGCTACACCTTC
CASSVGGPYGYTF
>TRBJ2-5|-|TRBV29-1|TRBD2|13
TGCAGCGCTGAGCGGGGGGCCGGAGAGACCCAGTACTTC
CSAERGAGETQYF
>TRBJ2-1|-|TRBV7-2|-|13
TGTGCCAGCAGCCCGACGGCGGGGACTGAGCAGTTCTTC
CASSPTAGTEQFF
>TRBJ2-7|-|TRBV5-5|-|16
TGTGCCAGCAGCTTATACGGGGGCTGGGATTCCTACGAGCAGTACTTC
CASSLYGGWDSYEQYF
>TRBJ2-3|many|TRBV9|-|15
TGTGCCAGCAGTCGCTCCCGGACTTTAGCAGATACGCAGTATTTT
CASSRSRTLADTQYF
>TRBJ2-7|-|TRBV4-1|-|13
TGCGCCAGCAGCCGGCTACAAACCACCGAGCAGTACTTC
CASSRLQTTEQYF
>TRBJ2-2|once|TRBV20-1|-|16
TGCAGTGCTAGGGCAACCCCCCTGGCGAACACCGGGGAGCTGTTTTTT
CSARATPLANTGELFF
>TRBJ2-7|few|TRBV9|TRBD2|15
TGTGCCAGCAGCGTAGGGCGGGGGGACAACTACGAGCAGTACTTC
CASSVGRGDNYEQYF
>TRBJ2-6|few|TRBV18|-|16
TGTGCCAGCTCACCTGGACTTCCCTCTGGGGCCAACGTCCTGACTTTC
CASSPGLPSGANVLTF
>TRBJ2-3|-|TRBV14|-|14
TGTGCCAGCCGCTCAGGGGTCAGCACAGATACGCAGTATTTT
CASRSGVSTDTQYF
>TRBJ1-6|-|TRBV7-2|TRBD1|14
TGTGCCAGCAGCTTAGGGACAGGGTTTTCACCCCTCCACTTT
CASSLGTGFSPLHF
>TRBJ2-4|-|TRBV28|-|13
TGTGCCAGCAGTTTGGATACGGGAAACATTCAGTACTTC
CASSLDTGNIQYF
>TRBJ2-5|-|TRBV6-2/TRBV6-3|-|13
TGTGCCAGCAGTACCTCAAGGGAAGAGACCCAGTACTTC
CASSTSREETQYF